The TCR beta chain under discussion was sequenced for a study of naive and memory T cell subsets. J gave up 0 bases and V 5 bases, and 12 bases lay outside the gene matches. The CDR3 is 17 amino acids. Germline CDR1 SGHVS, CDR2 FNYEAQ. Whole-study findings and limits: TCR transcript changes with activation or differentiation may affect this RNA method.

This clonotype came up many times. What it recognizes is unknown. Ligated cDNA underwent four rounds of PCR with nested alpha and beta constant region primers and SP2. For blood and skin samples, reverse transcription used TCR alpha and beta constant primers. MiXCR was run by TCRdb on the 5' RACE reads, yielding one entry per CDR3 protein. The top ten hold approximately 10% of the sample, which has about 57,000 distinct CDR3 sequences, under 10% seen once. An oligonucleotide containing a UMI was ligated to the 3' end of TCR cDNA. Whole blood, 2 to 2.5 ml, came from adult healthy volunteers. Cells were not sorted; total RNA input targeted 1 to 1000 ng.

V and J are TRBV7-6 and TRBJ1-1; 7 bases map to TRBD1. This TCR was sampled from a female donor in good health. CDR3 residues: CASSPRDSSFMNTEAFF. CDR3 in DNA: TGTGCCAGCAGCCCCCGGGACAGCTCCTTCATGAACACTGAAGCTTTCTTT.